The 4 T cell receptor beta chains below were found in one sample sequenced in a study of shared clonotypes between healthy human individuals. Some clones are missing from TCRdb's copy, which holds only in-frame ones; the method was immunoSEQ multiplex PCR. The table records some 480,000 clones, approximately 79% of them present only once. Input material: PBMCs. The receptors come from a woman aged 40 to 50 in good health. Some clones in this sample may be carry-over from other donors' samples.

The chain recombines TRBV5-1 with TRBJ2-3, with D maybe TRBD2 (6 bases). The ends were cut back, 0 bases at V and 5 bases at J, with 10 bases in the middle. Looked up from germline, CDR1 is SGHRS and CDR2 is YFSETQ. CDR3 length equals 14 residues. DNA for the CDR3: TGCGCCAGCAGCTTGGGACTAGATGTAGATACGCAGTATTTT. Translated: CASSLGLDVDTQYF.

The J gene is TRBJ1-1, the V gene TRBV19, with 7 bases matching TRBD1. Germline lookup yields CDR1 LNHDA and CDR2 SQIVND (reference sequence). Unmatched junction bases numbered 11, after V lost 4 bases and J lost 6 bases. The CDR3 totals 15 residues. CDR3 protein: CASSTRQGETPEAFF. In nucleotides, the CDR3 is TGTGCCAGTAGTACGCGACAGGGCGAAACCCCTGAAGCTTTCTTT.

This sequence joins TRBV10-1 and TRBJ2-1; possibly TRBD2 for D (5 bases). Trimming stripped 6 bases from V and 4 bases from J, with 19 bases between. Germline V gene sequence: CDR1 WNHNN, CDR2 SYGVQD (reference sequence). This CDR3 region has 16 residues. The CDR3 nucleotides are TGCGCCAGCAGCGGAACACTTCCACGGGGTTACAATGAGCAGTTCTTC. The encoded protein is CASSGTLPRGYNEQFF.

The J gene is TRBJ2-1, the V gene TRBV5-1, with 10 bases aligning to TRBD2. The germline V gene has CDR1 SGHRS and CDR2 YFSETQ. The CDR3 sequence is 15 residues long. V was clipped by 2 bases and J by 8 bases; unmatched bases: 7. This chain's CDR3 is CASSLAGGRRDEQFF. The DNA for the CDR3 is TGCGCCAGCAGCTTAGCGGGAGGGCGTAGGGATGAGCAGTTCTTC.